The following is a TCR beta chain sequence with its context. This sample is part of a study of blood T cell repertoires in COVID-19. About the research overall: Both acute and convalescent COVID-19 samples were obtained from the United States, Italy and Spain. T cells, B-cell-depleted T cells, or PBMCs provided the cDNA or gDNA that served as material.

CDR1 is LNHNV and CDR2 is YYDKDF in the germline V gene (reference sequence). V was trimmed by 0 bases and J by 8 bases, leaving 5 bases between them. This CDR3 has 12 amino acids. Data came from immunoSEQ multiplex PCR; TCRdb stores just in-frame clones and leaves some out. The sample yields about 40,000 clones, 85% to 90% seen once. The source material was peripheral blood. The chain couples TRBV15 to TRBJ2-1; D remains ambiguous. This TCR was sampled from a man between 50 and 59 years old in a cohort sampled during active COVID-19. The DNA of the CDR3 is TGTGCCACCAGCAGAGATGAGGATGAGCAGTTCTTC. Translated: CATSRDEDEQFF.